The 11 T cell receptor beta chains below were found in one sample sequenced in a study of identical twins. Via MiXCR, TCRdb re-called the 5' RACE reads, giving one row per CDR3 protein. In the table there are around 480,000 distinct CDR3 sequences, more than 13% of which are singletons. The data also belong to a second study, concerning yellow fever vaccine responses in identical twins.

Sequenced: CD4+ T cells sorted from blood. These receptors all come from a woman aged 18-35 years in good health.

This chain joins TRBV2 and TRBJ2-5, with a weak D call TRBD1 (6 bases). This CDR3 contains 14 residues. V shed 8 bases and J shed 2 bases, with 15 bases lying between them. Germline V gene lookup returns CDR1 SNHLY and CDR2 FYNNEI. The CDR3 DNA is TGTGCCAGCGGCCGGGACACCCATCAAGAGACCCAGTACTTC. The encoded protein is CASGRDTHQETQYF.

This clonotype was seen ten or more times. The CDR3 sequence is CASSSAGLAPSEQYF. For the CDR3, the DNA is TGTGCCAGCAGCTCAGCGGGACTAGCTCCTTCCGAGCAGTACTTC. This sequence joins TRBV11-2 and TRBJ2-7, with 9 bases that match TRBD2. The junction had 10 bases not matched to a gene; V was cut back by 4 bases and J by 6 bases. The length of the CDR3 is 15 residues. Germline values: CDR1 SGHAT, CDR2 FQNNGV.

The chain carries TRBV7-6 and TRBJ2-3, with D possibly TRBD2 on 6 matching bases. The germline V and J ends were trimmed by 1 base and 5 bases, with 10 bases remaining between them. The CDR3 loop spans 14 amino acids. The V gene's germline CDR1 is SGHVS and CDR2 FNYEAQ. The CDR3 DNA follows: TGTGCCAGCAGCTTAGTTGGGGAGGTAGATACGCAGTATTTT. It specifies CASSLVGEVDTQYF.

This clonotype was counted between two and nine times. CDR3 DNA sequence: TGTGCCAGCAGCTTACCGGGACTAGTGAATGAGCAGTTCTTC. It encodes CASSLPGLVNEQFF. The rearrangement links TRBV11-2 to TRBJ2-1; TRBD2 aligns across 8 bases. Germline lookup yields CDR1 SGHAT and CDR2 FQNNGV. The CDR3 has 14 amino acids. V gave up 2 bases and J gave up 7 bases; unmatched junction bases: 4.

This clonotype was detected a few times. The V call is TRBV15, the J call TRBJ1-4, with D hard to call. Per the germline V gene, CDR1 is LNHNV and CDR2 is YYDKDF (reference sequence). Deletions cut 0 bases from V and 2 bases from J, with 7 bases between. The CDR3 runs to 15 residues. CDR3 amino acids: CATSRDRLTNEKLFF. DNA for the CDR3: TGTGCCACCAGCAGAGATCGTCTCACTAATGAAAAACTGTTTTTT.

This chain joins TRBV2 and TRBJ2-7; D remains unclear. Germline CDR1 is SNHLY and CDR2 is FYNNEI. V lost 6 bases to trimming and J lost 6 bases, with 12 bases between them. The CDR3 covers 12 residues. CDR3 amino acids: CASRTDNIEQYF. CDR3 nucleotide sequence: TGTGCCAGCAGAACCGACAACATCGAGCAGTACTTC.

This clonotype was counted ten times or more. The gene calls are TRBV4-3 and TRBJ2-1, with D perhaps being TRBD1 or TRBD2 (5 bases each). V was shortened by 4 bases and J by 7 bases, with 11 bases between the two germline ends. Germline CDR1 LGHNA, CDR2 YSLEER. This CDR3 has 13 residues. In DNA, the CDR3 is TGCGCCAGCAGCCCCGGATGGGGGAATGAGCAGTTCTTC. This codes for CASSPGWGNEQFF.

The J gene is TRBJ2-3, the V gene TRBV11-3; D unresolved. Germline lookup yields CDR1 SGHNT and CDR2 YENEEA. This CDR3 has 13 residues. Trimming left V 3 bases short and J 0 bases short, with 4 bases between. In DNA, the CDR3 is TGTGCCAGCAGCTTGACTAGCACAGATACGCAGTATTTT. This codes for CASSLTSTDTQYF.

The chain has TRBV6-5 and TRBJ2-2; 7 positions match TRBD1. Per the germline V gene, CDR1 is MNHEY and CDR2 is SVGAGI. The CDR3 covers 15 residues. V gave up 0 bases and J gave up 6 bases; unmatched junction bases: 4. CDR3 DNA: TGTGCCAGCAGTTACTCGAATCAGGGGGCCGGGGAGCTGTTTTTT. It encodes CASSYSNQGAGELFF.

This chain links TRBV4-1 with TRBJ2-3; D gene unclear. V was pared by 1 base and J by 2 bases, with 7 bases between. The CDR3 is made up of 14 amino acids. CDR1 is MGHRA and CDR2 is YSYEKL in the germline V gene. CDR3 loop: CASSQGANTDTQYF. The CDR3 bases are TGCGCCAGCAGCCAAGGGGCGAACACAGATACGCAGTATTTT.

This clonotype was observed a handful of times. This chain uses TRBV19 with TRBJ2-7, with 9 bases that match TRBD1. Germline V gene lookup returns CDR1 LNHDA and CDR2 SQIVND (reference sequence). The V gene end was trimmed by 5 bases and the J gene end by 6 bases; junction bases not matched to a gene: 5. This CDR3 has 13 amino acids. This chain's CDR3 is CASSVDRGGEQYF. The DNA of the CDR3 is TGTGCCAGTAGTGTGGACAGGGGAGGCGAGCAGTACTTC. Complete variable domain (other parts from reference TRBV19 and TRBJ2-7): DGGITQSPKYLFRKEGQNVTLSCEQNLNHDAMYWYRQDPGQGLRLIYYSQIVNDFQKGDIAEGYSVSREKKESFPLTVTSAQKNPTAFYLCASSVDRGGEQYFGPGTRLTVT.